What follows describes a single TCR beta chain. The antigen is not known. This may stem from a read error, because a much larger clone lies one nucleotide away. The data derive from a study of neurological immune-mediated disorders. General study findings and limits: Expansion of TCR clones was greatest in HTLV-1-associated myelopathy and smallest in multiple sclerosis, where it fell below that of healthy controls. None of the CDR3 amino acid sequences found in expanded clones was shared across subjects. This suggests that the TCR-beta repertoires were private in all groups.

This CDR3 region has 15 residues. The germline gives CDR1 SGHDN, CDR2 FVKESK. V lost 0 bases to trimming and J lost 1 base, with 9 bases between them. The authors made cDNA by 5'RACE with 10-nucleotide random UMIs. From 15-18 subjects, every sequencing run obtained over 180 million TCR-beta sequences. TCRdb called the 5' RACE reads again in MiXCR, with one record for every CDR3 protein. The sample yields 59,000 or so distinct CDR3 sequences, roughly 13% seen once. The source is a woman in her sixties with HTLV-1-associated myelopathy (HAM/TSP). The specimen was PBMCs. The rearrangement joins TRBV14 to TRBJ1-2; D gene ambiguous. The CDR3 DNA reads TGTGCCAGCAGCCAAGAAAAAGGGTATAACTATGGCTACACCTTC. As protein: CASSQEKGYNYGYTF.